These T cell receptor beta chains were read from a single sample in a study of shared clonotypes between healthy human individuals. Only in-frame clones appear in the TCRdb table, and some are missing; sequencing was by immunoSEQ multiplex PCR. The table has 850,000 to 1,100,000 clones, approximately 80% seen once. Material: memory CD4+ T cells from PBMCs. The source of these receptors is a man younger than 35 in good health. Some clones in this sample may be carry-over from other donors' samples. CDR3s include the opening cysteine and the closing phenylalanine or tryptophan. D genes are given only for firm matches. The listing skips clone size in some rows; elsewhere it reads once, few, many or a size class.

CDR3 length,V gene,D gene,J gene,clone size,CDR3 DNA,CDR3 protein
15,TRBV12-5,TRBD2,TRBJ2-1,-,TGTGCTAGTGGCCCCGGGACTAGCGGGACCAATGAGCAGTTCTTC,CASGPGTSGTNEQFF
20,TRBV19,TRBD2,TRBJ2-6,-,TGTGCCAGTACCGCGCTAGCGGGAGGTCCCCTTTCGTCTGGGGCCAACGTCCTGACTTTC,CASTALAGGPLSSGANVLTF
17,TRBV7-2,TRBD2,TRBJ2-7,-,TGTGCCAGCAGCTTAGGACTAGCGGGAGGGCGGCTGGACGAGCAGTACTTC,CASSLGLAGGRLDEQYF
14,TRBV14,-,TRBJ1-1,-,TGTGCCAGCAGCCGCGGGACGGTGAACACTGAAGCTTTCTTT,CASSRGTVNTEAFF
17,TRBV7-2,TRBD2,TRBJ2-2,once,TGTGCCAGCAGCCGTGGACTAGCGGGAGGTGGTACCGGGGAGCTGTTTTTT,CASSRGLAGGGTGELFF
15,TRBV7-6,TRBD2,TRBJ2-1,-,TGTGCCAGCAGCTTAGGTGGTAGCGGGAGGGCTGAGCAGTTCTTC,CASSLGGSGRAEQFF
15,TRBV4-1,TRBD1,TRBJ1-2,-,TGCGCCAGCAGCCAAGTCGACAGGGAGTACTATGGCTACACCTTC,CASSQVDREYYGYTF
14,TRBV5-1,TRBD2,TRBJ2-3,-,TGCGCCAGTCAGGAGCTAGCGGGATCAGATACGCAGTATTTT,CASQELAGSDTQYF
17,TRBV12-1,-,TRBJ1-5,-,TGTGCCAGCAGCTTTACACCCGTGGACAGGACAAACCAGCCCCAGCATTTT,CASSFTPVDRTNQPQHF
13,TRBV11-2,-,TRBJ2-7,-,TGTGCCAGCAGCTTAGGACTAGCCTACGAGCAGTACTTC,CASSLGLAYEQYF